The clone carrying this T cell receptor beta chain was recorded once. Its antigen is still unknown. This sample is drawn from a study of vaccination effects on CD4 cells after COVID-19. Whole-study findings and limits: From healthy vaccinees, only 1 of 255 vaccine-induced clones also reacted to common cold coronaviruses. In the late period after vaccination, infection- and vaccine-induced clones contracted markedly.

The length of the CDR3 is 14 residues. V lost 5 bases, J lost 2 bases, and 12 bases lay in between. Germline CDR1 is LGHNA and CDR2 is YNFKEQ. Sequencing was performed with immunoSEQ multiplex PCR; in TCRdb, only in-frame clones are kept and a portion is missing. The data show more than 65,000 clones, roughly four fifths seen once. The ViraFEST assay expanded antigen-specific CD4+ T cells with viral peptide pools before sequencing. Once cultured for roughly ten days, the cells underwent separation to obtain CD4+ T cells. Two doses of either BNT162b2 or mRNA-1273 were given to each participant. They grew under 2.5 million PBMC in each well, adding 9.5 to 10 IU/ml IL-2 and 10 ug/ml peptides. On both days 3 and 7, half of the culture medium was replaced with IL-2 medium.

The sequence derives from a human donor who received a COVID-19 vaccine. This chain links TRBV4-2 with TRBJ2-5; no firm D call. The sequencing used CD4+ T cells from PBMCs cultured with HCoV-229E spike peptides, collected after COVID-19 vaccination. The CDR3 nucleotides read TGTGCCAGCAGCTTAAGAGCCATACAAGAGACCCAGTACTTC. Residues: CASSLRAIQETQYF.